Presented here are 22 T cell receptor beta chains from one specimen sequenced in a study of blood T cell repertoires in COVID-19. Repertoires were generated with immunoSEQ multiplex PCR, while TCRdb's copy carries only in-frame clones and drops some. The table lists under 300,000 clones, 65% to 80% of them singletons. The sequenced sample consisted of peripheral blood. These receptor sequences come from a woman between 40 and 50 years old with active or convalescent COVID-19.

This chain links TRBV9 with TRBJ1-4; weak D call: TRBD1 (5 bases). Trimming cost V 0 bases and J 7 bases, with 13 bases left between them. Per the germline V gene, CDR1 is SGDLS and CDR2 is YYNGEE. The CDR3 extends over 15 amino acids. CDR3 DNA: TGTGCCAGCAGCGTAGGGGCAGGGCTTACTGAAAAACTGTTTTTT. Encoded protein: CASSVGAGLTEKLFF.

The chain is built from TRBV5-1 and TRBJ2-2; TRBD2 agrees at 8 bases. The CDR3 is 16 amino acids. V shed 3 bases, J shed 5 bases, and the junction held 9 bases outside the gene matches. Germline CDR1 and CDR2: SGHRS and YFSETQ. The CDR3: CASSSPGTSGTGELFF. The DNA of the CDR3 is TGCGCCAGCAGCTCCCCCGGGACTAGTGGTACCGGGGAGCTGTTTTTT.

This clone was seen more than once but under ten times. This chain uses TRBV27 with TRBJ1-4; D possibly corresponds to TRBD1 (6 bases). Trimming stripped 5 bases from V and 8 bases from J, with 21 bases between. Per germline, CDR1 MNHEY and CDR2 SMNVEV (reference sequence). The CDR3 contains 16 residues. The CDR3 DNA reads as TGTGCCAGCAGTCCATTCAGGGGTTCCGTGTCAGAAAAACTGTTTTTT. Protein product: CASSPFRGSVSEKLFF.

The V call is TRBV5-1, the J call TRBJ2-7, with 7 bases aligning to TRBD1. This CDR3 has 13 amino acids. With 0 bases clipped from V and 4 bases from J, the junction kept 1 base outside the gene matches. Germline V CDR1 and CDR2: SGHRS, YFSETQ. CDR3 sequence (DNA): TGCGCCAGCAGCTTGGTGACAGGGTACGAGCAGTACTTC. Its translation: CASSLVTGYEQYF.

The chain carries TRBV3-1 (or the pseudogene TRBV3-2) and TRBJ2-5; no clear D gene. The germline V gene has CDR1 LGHDT and CDR2 YNNKEL (reference sequence). The CDR3 is made up of 11 amino acids. V was clipped by 4 bases and J by 5 bases, with 5 bases between them. DNA of the CDR3: TGTGCCAGCAGCCTCGAGGAGACCCAGTACTTC. Translation: CASSLEETQYF.

This clone was detected once. The chain carries TRBV27 and TRBJ1-1; TRBD1 matches 9 bases. Germline trimming cut 4 bases from V and 1 base from J; bases unmatched to any gene: 4. The CDR3 is 15 residues long. The germline CDR1 and CDR2 sequences are MNHEY and SMNVEV (reference sequence). The CDR3 spells CASSSDRGPNTEAFF. The CDR3 nucleotides read TGTGCCAGCAGTTCGGACAGGGGACCGAACACTGAAGCTTTCTTT.

The rearrangement links TRBV3-1 (or the pseudogene TRBV3-2) to TRBJ1-2; TRBD1 matches at 9 bases. Trimming removed 0 bases from V and 7 bases from J; junction bases left unmatched: 9. CDR1 LGHDT and CDR2 YNNKEL come from the germline V gene (reference sequence). The CDR3 is made up of 16 amino acids. The CDR3 loop reads CASSQEYGQGRGGYTF. In DNA, the CDR3 is TGTGCCAGCAGCCAAGAATATGGACAGGGGAGAGGTGGCTACACCTTC.

The chain links TRBV18 to TRBJ1-5; 7 bases are a match to TRBD1. This CDR3 region has 13 residues. J lost 5 bases, V lost 3 bases, and 1 base had no gene match. Germline CDR1 and CDR2: KGHSH and LQKENI. The CDR3 reads CASSPTGDQPQHF. The CDR3 DNA follows: TGTGCCAGCTCACCCACAGGGGATCAGCCCCAGCATTTT.

V gene TRBV7-2 combines with J gene TRBJ2-4, with 13 bases that match TRBD2. V shed 5 bases, J shed 0 bases, and the junction held 7 bases outside the gene matches. Germline-derived CDR1 and CDR2 are SGHTA and FQGNSA. The CDR3 loop spans 18 amino acids. The CDR3 spells CASSPGTSGILAKNIQYF. The CDR3 nucleotides read TGTGCCAGCAGCCCCGGGACTAGCGGGATACTAGCCAAAAACATTCAGTACTTC.

V usage is TRBV2 and J usage is TRBJ2-6; 7 positions agree with TRBD2. V was pared by 8 bases and J by 0 bases, with 7 bases of the junction left unmatched. Germline V gene data show CDR1 as SNHLY and CDR2 as FYNNEI. The CDR3 length is 16 residues. The CDR3 region is CASLTSPISGANVLTF. The CDR3 nucleotides read TGTGCCAGCCTGACTAGCCCCATCTCTGGGGCCAACGTCCTGACTTTC.

This clone was found a few times. J is TRBJ1-1 and V is TRBV20-1; no firm D call. From germline, CDR1 is DFQATT and CDR2 SNEGSKA (reference sequence). The CDR3 is 11 residues long. CDR3 DNA: TGCAGCGCGAGTCAGAACACTGAAGCTTTCTTT. It yields the protein CSASQNTEAFF.

The J gene is TRBJ1-5, the V gene TRBV6-1; D is unclear. V lost 6 bases and J 3 bases, leaving 12 bases between the germline ends. The CDR3 totals 14 residues. In germline, CDR1 is MNHNS, CDR2 SASEGT. The CDR3 region is CASSPPEANQPQHF. CDR3 nucleotide sequence: TGTGCCAGCAGCCCCCCGGAGGCCAATCAGCCCCAGCATTTT.

This sequence joins TRBV7-3 and TRBJ2-7; D is uncertain. Per the germline V gene, CDR1 is SGHTA and CDR2 is FQGTGA. This CDR3 spans 11 amino acids. V was clipped by 5 bases and J by 6 bases, with 8 bases between them. The DNA of the CDR3 is TGTGCCAGCAGCATTGACACCGAGCAGTACTTC. Translation: CASSIDTEQYF.

The chain carries TRBV10-2 and TRBJ2-5; 10 nucleotides align to TRBD2. Germline V gives CDR1 WSHSY, CDR2 SAAADI. The CDR3 is 14 amino acids. J gave up 5 bases and V 5 bases, and 5 bases lay outside the gene matches. CDR3: CASSQRGGWETQYF. In DNA, the CDR3 is TGCGCCAGCAGTCAGCGGGGGGGCTGGGAGACCCAGTACTTC.

The genes are TRBV9 and TRBJ1-4; no clear D. This CDR3 is 15 amino acids long. V was clipped by 2 bases and J by 7 bases, with 15 bases between them. The germline gives CDR1 SGDLS, CDR2 YYNGEE. The CDR3 here is CASSVTEKRSEKLFF. The CDR3 DNA is TGTGCCAGCAGCGTGACTGAGAAGAGGAGTGAAAAACTGTTTTTT.

The chain is built from TRBV5-1 and TRBJ1-2; D uncertain. V lost 4 bases and J lost 4, with 11 bases in between. The V gene's germline CDR1 is SGHRS and CDR2 YFSETQ. The CDR3 is made up of 13 amino acids. CDR3 nucleotide sequence: TGCGCCAGCAGCCGGGAAGGGAGCTATGGCTACACCTTC. As protein: CASSREGSYGYTF. Supplemented by reference TRBV5-1 and TRBJ1-2, the full variable domain reads KAGVTQTPRYLIKTRGQQVTLSCSPISGHRSVSWYQQTPGQGLQFLFEYFSETQRNKGNFPGRFSGRQFSNSRSEMNVSTLELGDSALYLCASSREGSYGYTFGSGTRLTVV.

The chain has TRBV18 and TRBJ1-2; D unclear. V dropped 2 bases and J dropped 4 bases, with 8 bases sitting between them. CDR1 and CDR2 from the germline V gene are KGHSH and LQKENI. The CDR3 is made up of 13 amino acids. In DNA, the CDR3 is TGTGCCAGCTCACCAGGTTACAGCTATGGCTACACCTTC. Amino acids: CASSPGYSYGYTF.

As to this clone: Distinct nucleotide sequences in the sample also encode this CDR3. This chain links TRBV6-5 with TRBJ2-1; D gene uncertain. Germline V lookup: CDR1 MNHEY, CDR2 SVGAGI. Trimming took off 2 bases at V and 5 bases at J, with 4 bases between the two ends. The CDR3 runs 12 residues. CDR3 region: CASSYPNNEQFF. The DNA of the CDR3 is TGTGCCAGCAGTTACCCTAACAATGAGCAGTTCTTC.

This rearrangement joins TRBV9 to TRBJ2-2, with TRBD1 as a possible D gene (6 bases). Per the germline V gene, CDR1 is SGDLS and CDR2 is YYNGEE. Trimming removed 0 bases from V and 3 bases from J, with 9 bases in between. The length of the CDR3 is 15 residues. The CDR3 spells CASSVGGQHTGELFF. The CDR3 DNA follows: TGTGCCAGCAGCGTAGGGGGACAACACACCGGGGAGCTGTTTTTT.

The gene calls are TRBV2 and TRBJ1-5, with TRBD1 identical over 7 bases. The germline gives CDR1 SNHLY, CDR2 FYNNEI. V dropped 1 base and J dropped 4; count of bases not matched to a gene: 1. The length of the CDR3 is 14 residues. The CDR3 DNA sequence: TGTGCCAGCAGTGAAGTACAGGGGAATCAGCCCCAGCATTTT. This codes for CASSEVQGNQPQHF.

The V call is TRBV7-3, the J call TRBJ1-1; TRBD1 aligns across 7 bases. V lost 5 bases and J lost 3; bases outside the gene matches: 3. The CDR3 contains 13 residues. The germline V gene has CDR1 SGHTA and CDR2 FQGTGA. CDR3 DNA: TGTGCCAGCAGCACAGACAGGGACACTGAAGCTTTCTTT. This codes for CASSTDRDTEAFF.

The rearrangement links TRBV27 to TRBJ2-3; 8 bases are a match to TRBD2. Germline loops: CDR1 MNHEY, CDR2 SMNVEV (reference sequence). This CDR3 is built from 16 residues. With 8 bases clipped from V and 1 base from J, the junction kept 11 bases outside the gene matches. CDR3 coding DNA: TGTGCCAGCGGGTACAATGAAGCGGGGGGCACAGATACGCAGTATTTT. This sequence encodes CASGYNEAGGTDTQYF.